This entry lists 5 T cell receptor beta chains sequenced from one sample in a study of cytomegalovirus exposure and HLA in healthy donors. PCR used 60 Vbeta primers and 13 Jbeta primers. Clones were read by immunoSEQ multiplex PCR, and TCRdb kept only the in-frame ones, dropping some. The sample records tens of thousands of clones, 74% being singletons. The sample was PBMCs. These receptors were collected from a young man in good health and CMV-seronegative.

J is TRBJ2-3 and V is TRBV6-1; a weak D match, TRBD1 (6 bases). Germline CDR1 and CDR2: MNHNS and SASEGT. This CDR3 spans 14 amino acids. V was shortened by 7 bases and J by 0 bases, with 11 bases between the two germline ends. The CDR3 DNA reads as TGTGCCAGCAACACTGGACAGAGCACAGATACGCAGTATTTT. It specifies CASNTGQSTDTQYF.

The genes are TRBV2 and TRBJ2-5, with D unresolved. Between the trimmed V and J ends, which lost 2 bases and 7 bases, there was a span of 14 bases. Looked up from germline, CDR1 is SNHLY and CDR2 is FYNNEI. The CDR3 extends over 14 amino acids. In DNA, the CDR3 is TGTGCCAGCAGTGAATTACCCCTCCTCGGGACCCAGTACTTC. This gives the protein CASSELPLLGTQYF.

This chain connects TRBV13 to TRBJ2-3, with 7 bases lining up with TRBD2. The ends lost 4 bases at V and 0 bases at J; junction bases unmatched: 7. CDR3 size: 16 residues. CDR1 and CDR2 from the germline V gene are PRHDT and FYEKMQ (reference sequence). CDR3 nucleotide sequence: TGTGCCAGCAGCTCCCGTGGGAGGGGAAGCACAGATACGCAGTATTTT. It is translated as CASSSRGRGSTDTQYF.

This chain links TRBV18 with TRBJ1-1; D not certain. Deletions cut 6 bases from V and 2 bases from J, with 10 bases between. Germline CDR1 is KGHSH and CDR2 is LQKENI. The CDR3 extends over 13 amino acids. In nucleotides, the CDR3 is TGTGCCAGCTCTCGGGGAGTTAACACTGAAGCTTTCTTT. It specifies CASSRGVNTEAFF.

J is TRBJ2-2 and V is TRBV6-5, with TRBD1 matching 7 bases. Per germline, CDR1 MNHEY and CDR2 SVGAGI. V lost 2 bases, J lost 3 bases, and 3 bases stayed unmatched. The CDR3 covers 15 residues. The CDR3: CASSYDRAHTGELFF. DNA for the CDR3: TGTGCCAGCAGTTACGACAGGGCGCACACCGGGGAGCTGTTTTTT.